This TCR beta chain comes out of a study of beta chain features in type 1 diabetes. The table lists this clone with a few counts. CDR1 and CDR2 (germline): LNHNV, YYDKDF (reference sequence). Trimming took off 5 bases at V and 5 bases at J, with 19 bases between the two ends. CDR3 size: 15 residues. Reverse transcription of all isolated RNA meant that expressed TCRB transcripts were sequenced. TCRdb keeps only in-frame clones here, not all; method: immunoSEQ multiplex PCR. Here the sample spans around 430,000 clones, about 30% being singletons. V usage is TRBV15 and J usage is TRBJ2-7; perhaps TRBD1 as D (6 bases). The clonotype was recovered from a man aged 18 to 29 in good health. Sequenced material: naive CD4+ T cells from blood. In DNA, the CDR3 is TGTGCCACCAGCCTACGAGGAATTCAGGGGCACGAGCAGTACTTC. It codes for CATSLRGIQGHEQYF.